This T cell receptor (beta chain) was identified in a study of blood T cell repertoires in COVID-19. The participants were between about 18 and 90 years old and came from some 25 US areas. Within the 2 weeks before study entry, each person in the exposed group met a COVID-19 case. The CDR3 is 15 amino acids. After removal of 2 bases from V and 3 bases from J, the junction contained 4 bases not matched to a gene. Germline-derived CDR1 and CDR2 are MNHNY and SVGAGI (reference sequence). Assay used: immunoSEQ multiplex PCR; TCRdb lists only in-frame clones, some missing. The profile covers about 430,000 clones, with 70% to 90% appearing a single time and roughly 1.4% taken by the ten largest.

The sample consisted of PBMCs or T cells enriched from blood (not recorded which). V gene TRBV6-6 combines with J gene TRBJ1-5; 7 bases agree with TRBD1. The origin of this receptor is a woman younger than 30 who had been exposed to COVID-19. This chain's CDR3 is CASSYEQGTNQPQHF. CDR3 nucleotides: TGTGCCAGCAGTTACGAACAGGGGACCAATCAGCCCCAGCATTTT.